This is a list of T cell receptor beta chains from one sample in a study of technical replicates of blood from a handful of donors. Sequencing was performed with immunoSEQ multiplex PCR; in TCRdb, only in-frame clones are kept and a portion is missing. The sample yields under 95,000 clones, 95% seen once. The sequenced sample was T cells isolated from PBMCs. These receptors all come from a human donor in good health. Both conserved end residues are part of each CDR3. The order of the fields is J gene, clone size, CDR3 length, D gene, V gene, CDR3 protein, CDR3 DNA. D genes are given only for firm matches. The listing skips clone size in some rows; elsewhere it reads once, few, many or a size class.

j_gene: TRBJ2-1; abundance: few; len: 14; d_gene: TRBD2; v_gene: TRBV14; CDR3aa: CASSQVSGRDEQFF; CDR3nt: TGTGCCAGCAGCCAAGTGTCCGGGAGGGATGAGCAGTTCTTC
j_gene: TRBJ1-2; abundance: -; len: 16; d_gene: TRBD1; v_gene: TRBV27; CDR3aa: CASSAYGTGEPYGYTF; CDR3nt: TGTGCCAGCAGTGCCTACGGGACAGGGGAACCATATGGCTACACCTTC
j_gene: TRBJ1-2; abundance: -; len: 15; d_gene: -; v_gene: TRBV19; CDR3aa: CASSTPGRFEYGYTF; CDR3nt: TGTGCCAGTAGTACCCCCGGCAGGTTCGAGTATGGCTACACCTTC
j_gene: TRBJ2-2; abundance: -; len: 17; d_gene: TRBD1; v_gene: TRBV5-1; CDR3aa: CASSQNRDRAYGGELFF; CDR3nt: TGCGCCAGCAGCCAGAACCGGGACAGGGCTTATGGCGGGGAGCTGTTTTTT
j_gene: TRBJ2-2; abundance: once; len: 13; d_gene: -; v_gene: TRBV4-1; CDR3aa: CASSQGQRWELFF; CDR3nt: TGCGCCAGCAGCCAAGGCCAGCGCTGGGAGCTGTTTTTT
j_gene: TRBJ1-6; abundance: once; len: 15; d_gene: TRBD1; v_gene: TRBV25-1; CDR3aa: CASSDSDRESSPLHF; CDR3nt: TGTGCCAGCAGTGATTCGGACAGGGAAAGTTCACCCCTCCACTTT
j_gene: TRBJ2-1; abundance: once; len: 18; d_gene: TRBD2; v_gene: TRBV19; CDR3aa: CASSMIRSSGGARNEQFF; CDR3nt: TGTGCCAGTAGTATGATACGGTCTAGCGGGGGGGCCCGGAATGAGCAGTTCTTC
j_gene: TRBJ2-2; abundance: -; len: 14; d_gene: -; v_gene: TRBV7-9; CDR3aa: CASTSKTVPGELFF; CDR3nt: TGTGCCAGCACCTCAAAGACAGTTCCCGGGGAGCTGTTTTTT
j_gene: TRBJ2-7; abundance: -; len: 15; d_gene: -; v_gene: TRBV5-6; CDR3aa: CASSLGGVVTYEQYF; CDR3nt: TGTGCCAGCAGCTTGGGGGGCGTTGTTACCTACGAGCAGTACTTC
j_gene: TRBJ1-1; abundance: once; len: 12; d_gene: -; v_gene: TRBV6-5; CDR3aa: CASRGGGTEAFF; CDR3nt: TGTGCCAGCAGAGGGGGGGGCACTGAAGCTTTCTTT
j_gene: TRBJ1-5; abundance: -; len: 13; d_gene: TRBD1; v_gene: TRBV6-6; CDR3aa: CASSSTGAQPQHF; CDR3nt: TGTGCCAGCAGCTCGACAGGGGCTCAGCCCCAGCATTTT
j_gene: TRBJ2-3; abundance: -; len: 15; d_gene: -; v_gene: TRBV5-1; CDR3aa: CASSLSLGSTDTQYF; CDR3nt: TGCGCCAGCAGCCTATCACTAGGTAGCACAGATACGCAGTATTTT
j_gene: TRBJ2-4; abundance: -; len: 15; d_gene: -; v_gene: TRBV15; CDR3aa: CATSSSEAAKNIQYF; CDR3nt: TGTGCCACCAGCAGTTCGGAGGCGGCCAAAAACATTCAGTACTTC
j_gene: TRBJ2-3; abundance: -; len: 14; d_gene: TRBD1; v_gene: TRBV10-2; CDR3aa: CASKGGGGSDTQYF; CDR3nt: TGCGCCAGCAAAGGGGGCGGCGGGTCGGATACGCAGTATTTT
j_gene: TRBJ2-7; abundance: -; len: 14; d_gene: -; v_gene: TRBV5-1; CDR3aa: CASRTALNPYEQYF; CDR3nt: TGCGCCAGTAGGACAGCTCTAAACCCGTACGAGCAGTACTTC
j_gene: TRBJ2-3; abundance: -; len: 15; d_gene: TRBD2; v_gene: TRBV27; CDR3aa: CASSLLAGGGDTQYF; CDR3nt: TGTGCCAGCAGTCTACTAGCGGGAGGAGGAGATACGCAGTATTTT
j_gene: TRBJ2-1; abundance: -; len: 15; d_gene: TRBD2; v_gene: TRBV4-2; CDR3aa: CASSQELAGYNEQFF; CDR3nt: TGTGCCAGCAGCCAAGAGCTAGCGGGCTACAATGAGCAGTTCTTC
j_gene: TRBJ2-7; abundance: -; len: 22; d_gene: -; v_gene: TRBV6-1; CDR3aa: CASSESPAPPLLASLWAYEQYF; CDR3nt: TGTGCCAGCAGTGAATCCCCCGCACCTCCACTACTAGCATCCCTATGGGCCTACGAGCAGTACTTC
j_gene: TRBJ2-7; abundance: -; len: 18; d_gene: TRBD2; v_gene: TRBV7-2; CDR3aa: CASNLPGLAGGEVDEQYF; CDR3nt: TGTGCCAGCAATCTCCCGGGACTAGCGGGGGGGGAGGTAGACGAGCAGTACTTC
j_gene: TRBJ1-1; abundance: -; len: 14; d_gene: -; v_gene: TRBV9; CDR3aa: CASSVGAGLREAFF; CDR3nt: TGTGCCAGCAGCGTAGGGGCAGGACTGCGAGAAGCTTTCTTT
j_gene: TRBJ1-5; abundance: -; len: 14; d_gene: TRBD1; v_gene: TRBV18; CDR3aa: CASSGTGVGQPQHF; CDR3nt: TGTGCCAGCTCAGGGACAGGGGTAGGACAGCCCCAGCATTTT
j_gene: TRBJ1-6; abundance: -; len: 15; d_gene: -; v_gene: TRBV14; CDR3aa: CASSQGGSWNSPLHF; CDR3nt: TGTGCCAGCAGCCAGGGGGGAAGCTGGAATTCACCCCTCCACTTT
j_gene: TRBJ2-7; abundance: -; len: 14; d_gene: -; v_gene: TRBV6-5; CDR3aa: CASRTGSSWSEQYF; CDR3nt: TGTGCCAGCAGAACCGGGTCCAGCTGGAGCGAGCAGTACTTC
j_gene: TRBJ2-7; abundance: -; len: 14; d_gene: -; v_gene: TRBV27; CDR3aa: CASSFITGFHEQYF; CDR3nt: TGTGCCAGCAGTTTCATTACAGGGTTCCACGAGCAGTACTTC
j_gene: TRBJ1-2; abundance: -; len: 14; d_gene: -; v_gene: TRBV6-5; CDR3aa: CASSYSKNRVGYTF; CDR3nt: TGTGCCAGCAGTTACTCGAAGAACAGGGTAGGCTACACCTTC
j_gene: TRBJ2-5; abundance: -; len: 16; d_gene: -; v_gene: TRBV10-3; CDR3aa: CAISESPSQGGETQYF; CDR3nt: TGTGCCATCAGTGAGTCTCCCAGTCAGGGGGGTGAGACCCAGTACTTC
j_gene: TRBJ2-7; abundance: -; len: 15; d_gene: -; v_gene: TRBV5-8; CDR3aa: CASSLGQGSSYEQYF; CDR3nt: TGTGCCAGCAGCTTGGGGCAGGGAAGCTCCTACGAGCAGTACTTC
j_gene: TRBJ1-2; abundance: -; len: 15; d_gene: TRBD1; v_gene: TRBV27; CDR3aa: CASTPKGGQARGYTF; CDR3nt: TGTGCCAGCACCCCTAAAGGGGGACAGGCTCGCGGCTACACCTTC
j_gene: TRBJ2-7; abundance: -; len: 16; d_gene: TRBD1; v_gene: TRBV19; CDR3aa: CASSTQSGTVTYEQYF; CDR3nt: TGTGCCAGTAGTACTCAATCCGGGACAGTCACCTACGAGCAGTACTTC
j_gene: TRBJ2-7; abundance: -; len: 14; d_gene: -; v_gene: TRBV2; CDR3aa: CASSFPGQEYEQYF; CDR3nt: TGTGCCAGCAGTTTCCCGGGACAAGAATACGAGCAGTACTTC
j_gene: TRBJ2-5; abundance: once; len: 14; d_gene: TRBD2; v_gene: TRBV19; CDR3aa: CASSIDGRFEAQYF; CDR3nt: TGTGCCAGTAGTATTGACGGGAGGTTCGAGGCCCAGTACTTC
j_gene: TRBJ2-2; abundance: -; len: 14; d_gene: TRBD1; v_gene: TRBV18; CDR3aa: CASSRRDRSGELFF; CDR3nt: TGTGCCAGCTCTCGCCGGGACAGGTCCGGGGAGCTGTTTTTT
j_gene: TRBJ2-5; abundance: -; len: 16; d_gene: TRBD1; v_gene: TRBV6-1; CDR3aa: CASSGPWGQGQETQYF; CDR3nt: TGTGCCAGCAGTGGCCCATGGGGACAGGGGCAAGAGACCCAGTACTTC
j_gene: TRBJ2-3; abundance: -; len: 15; d_gene: -; v_gene: TRBV18; CDR3aa: CASSNTIAELDTQYF; CDR3nt: TGTGCCAGCTCCAACACCATAGCGGAGCTCGATACGCAGTATTTT
j_gene: TRBJ1-2; abundance: -; len: 15; d_gene: TRBD1; v_gene: TRBV18; CDR3aa: CASSPGQGANYGYTF; CDR3nt: TGTGCCAGCTCCCCGGGACAGGGAGCTAACTATGGCTACACCTTC
j_gene: TRBJ2-7; abundance: -; len: 13; d_gene: -; v_gene: TRBV4-1; CDR3aa: CASSLTRVYEQYF; CDR3nt: TGCGCCAGCAGCCTTACCAGGGTCTACGAGCAGTACTTC
j_gene: TRBJ2-7; abundance: -; len: 14; d_gene: -; v_gene: TRBV6-5; CDR3aa: CASSYSAQSNEQYF; CDR3nt: TGTGCCAGCAGTTACTCGGCACAGTCCAACGAGCAGTACTTC
j_gene: TRBJ2-3; abundance: -; len: 15; d_gene: TRBD2; v_gene: TRBV7-9; CDR3aa: CASSPGTSGRYTQYF; CDR3nt: TGTGCCAGCAGCCCCGGGACTAGCGGGAGGTATACGCAGTATTTT
j_gene: TRBJ2-5; abundance: -; len: 16; d_gene: TRBD1; v_gene: TRBV4-1; CDR3aa: CASSQSPSGQGMGQYF; CDR3nt: TGCGCCAGCAGCCAATCTCCGTCGGGACAGGGGATGGGCCAGTACTTC
j_gene: TRBJ2-1; abundance: once; len: 13; d_gene: -; v_gene: TRBV27; CDR3aa: CASSLRRSDEQFF; CDR3nt: TGTGCCAGCAGTCTACGACGGAGCGATGAGCAGTTCTTC
j_gene: TRBJ2-1; abundance: -; len: 15; d_gene: -; v_gene: TRBV7-3; CDR3aa: CASSLDSGAYNEQFF; CDR3nt: TGTGCCAGCAGCTTAGATTCTGGAGCCTACAATGAGCAGTTCTTC
j_gene: TRBJ2-4; abundance: -; len: 15; d_gene: TRBD1; v_gene: TRBV27; CDR3aa: CASSLQGTGRNIQYF; CDR3nt: TGTGCCAGCAGTTTACAGGGGACAGGGAGGAACATTCAGTACTTC
j_gene: TRBJ2-5; abundance: -; len: 17; d_gene: TRBD1; v_gene: TRBV5-1; CDR3aa: CASSRTRPGQLQETQYF; CDR3nt: TGCGCCAGCAGTAGAACGCGTCCGGGACAGCTTCAAGAGACCCAGTACTTC
j_gene: TRBJ1-5; abundance: -; len: 15; d_gene: -; v_gene: TRBV2; CDR3aa: CASRTGGVSNQPQHF; CDR3nt: TGTGCCAGCAGGACGGGGGGGGTTAGCAATCAGCCCCAGCATTTT
j_gene: TRBJ1-2; abundance: -; len: 11; d_gene: -; v_gene: TRBV6-6; CDR3aa: CASSHLYGYTF; CDR3nt: TGTGCCAGCAGTCACCTATATGGCTACACCTTC
j_gene: TRBJ1-4; abundance: once; len: 16; d_gene: -; v_gene: TRBV11-2; CDR3aa: CASSPGVAPTNEKLFF; CDR3nt: TGTGCCAGCAGCCCCGGGGTTGCTCCAACTAATGAAAAACTGTTTTTT
j_gene: TRBJ1-1; abundance: -; len: 11; d_gene: -; v_gene: TRBV13; CDR3aa: CASSLLTEAFF; CDR3nt: TGTGCCAGCAGCCTTCTTACTGAAGCTTTCTTT
j_gene: TRBJ2-3; abundance: -; len: 15; d_gene: -; v_gene: TRBV25-1; CDR3aa: CASSPQGGRTDTQYF; CDR3nt: TGTGCCAGCAGTCCCCAGGGCGGTCGCACAGATACGCAGTATTTT
j_gene: TRBJ1-2; abundance: once; len: 16; d_gene: -; v_gene: TRBV9; CDR3aa: CASSASDRLANYGYTF; CDR3nt: TGTGCCAGCAGCGCGTCCGACAGGTTGGCTAACTATGGCTACACCTTC
j_gene: TRBJ2-4; abundance: -; len: 15; d_gene: TRBD1; v_gene: TRBV19; CDR3aa: CASSKGQGNRDIQYF; CDR3nt: TGTGCCAGTAGTAAAGGACAGGGAAATCGCGACATTCAGTACTTC
j_gene: TRBJ1-5; abundance: -; len: 13; d_gene: -; v_gene: TRBV10-3; CDR3aa: CAISEGGLRPQHF; CDR3nt: TGTGCCATCAGTGAAGGGGGACTAAGACCCCAGCATTTT
j_gene: TRBJ2-2; abundance: -; len: 14; d_gene: TRBD1; v_gene: TRBV29-1; CDR3aa: CSVGQGSNTGELFF; CDR3nt: TGCAGCGTGGGACAGGGTTCGAACACCGGGGAGCTGTTTTTT
j_gene: TRBJ2-3; abundance: -; len: 15; d_gene: -; v_gene: TRBV14; CDR3aa: CASSQVGGRADTQYF; CDR3nt: TGTGCCAGCAGCCAAGTGGGGGGGCGGGCAGATACGCAGTATTTT
j_gene: TRBJ2-3; abundance: -; len: 17; d_gene: TRBD2; v_gene: TRBV11-2; CDR3aa: CASSPTDWRGGMDTQYF; CDR3nt: TGTGCCAGCAGCCCGACAGATTGGCGGGGGGGCATGGATACGCAGTATTTT
j_gene: TRBJ2-7; abundance: -; len: 13; d_gene: -; v_gene: TRBV4-1; CDR3aa: CASSLGLLYEQYF; CDR3nt: TGCGCCAGCAGCCTGGGACTGCTCTACGAGCAGTACTTC
j_gene: TRBJ2-1; abundance: -; len: 15; d_gene: TRBD2; v_gene: TRBV2; CDR3aa: CASKGTSGSWREQFF; CDR3nt: TGTGCCAGCAAAGGGACTAGCGGGAGTTGGCGTGAGCAGTTCTTC
j_gene: TRBJ2-7; abundance: -; len: 13; d_gene: TRBD1; v_gene: TRBV7-9; CDR3aa: CASSWTGVDEQYF; CDR3nt: TGTGCCAGCAGCTGGACAGGGGTCGACGAGCAGTACTTC
j_gene: TRBJ1-2; abundance: once; len: 14; d_gene: -; v_gene: TRBV18; CDR3aa: CASSPPQTTGGYTF; CDR3nt: TGTGCCAGCTCACCACCCCAAACAACAGGGGGCTACACCTTC